This T cell receptor (beta chain) was recovered during a study of STAT5B mutations in CD4+ large granular lymphocyte leukemia (dated by TCRdb to between 2022 and 2023). For context, the study as a whole: Among the healthy controls, the CDR3 'QG' motif was associated with a particular HLA allele. The study compared the TCRbeta repertoires of patients with CD4+ T-cell large granular lymphocyte leukemia against the TCRbeta repertoires of healthy blood donors. The purity of purified fractions was confirmed by flow cytometry on FACSCanto II or FACSVerse to exceed 95% among lymphocytes.

TCRbeta rearrangements were sequenced from genomic DNA using the immunoSEQ assay at survey resolution. Per the source publication's procedure: In the TCR sequencing data, the lowest productive clonotype frequency that could be detected was 2.59 x 10-5. Only productive TCRbeta rearrangements, meaning sequences that were complete and in-frame, were kept for the analyses. Clonality for each sample was calculated as Simpson clonality in the immunoSEQ Analyzer version 3.0. Clones were binned by frequency as very rare, small, medium, large (1-20%) or hyperexpanded (>20%). Generation probabilities were estimated with OLGA 1.2.3, V-gene circos plots were made with VDJtools, specificities were searched in VDJdb, and CDR3 motifs were identified with GLIPH. The table was pulled from immuneACCESS by TCRdb, which kept in-frame rearrangements only. Such tables lose some clones; where checked, under half of the loss comes from unresolved V genes, and the rest has no known cause. V and J calls plus clone size are reproduced from that table; the DNA served to infer D and trimming. The sample data list roughly 30,000 clones, and roughly 70% of these were observed just once. The ten largest clones represent around 1% of the sample.

V is clipped by 0 bases and J by 5 bases, and the sequence between their germline boundaries is 7 bases long. Its CDR3 holds 13 amino acids, cysteine through phenylalanine. Only the CDR3 region is kept as DNA, spanning 39 bases read in frame from base 1. CDR1 and CDR2 (LNHNV, YYDKDF) derive from the germline V gene (reference sequence). The paper as a whole reports these results and caveats: Enrichment of TRBV06-family usage was observed among the top patient clones (8/27) relative to healthy controls (2/35). Each patient's main leukemic clonotypes were private, but 25% of these clonotypes showed up at low frequency in the non-leukemic repertoires of other patients. Data were not HLA-matched; higher clonality in CD4+ versus CD8+ T-LGLL could reflect the relatively small sample size. CD4-sorted patient repertoires appeared more clonal than healthy CD4+ repertoires, and this difference persisted after removing the putative leukemic clones.

As to this clone: What this receptor recognizes is not known. Base qualities are not at hand, and no much larger clone is one base apart.

Buffy coats from under 40 blood donors, supplied by the Finnish Red Cross blood service, were used as healthy controls. All TCR-sequenced material derived from peripheral blood: patient blood samples and healthy donor buffy coats. Peripheral blood mononuclear cells were isolated by Ficoll-Hypaque gradient centrifugation. CD4+ cells were purified magnetically from the buffy coats of healthy controls. The Gentra Puregene Cell and Tissue kit was used to extract genomic DNA, and a Qubit 2.0 fluorometer was used to measure the amount of genomic DNA. Specimen: CD4+ T cells from blood buffy coats. This chain joins TRBV15 to TRBJ2-5; the D gene assignment is ambiguous. This receptor was obtained from a human donor in good health. The sequenced DNA is TGTGCCACCAGCAGAGAGAGAAGGGAGACCCAGTACTTC. The encoded protein is CATSRERRETQYF.